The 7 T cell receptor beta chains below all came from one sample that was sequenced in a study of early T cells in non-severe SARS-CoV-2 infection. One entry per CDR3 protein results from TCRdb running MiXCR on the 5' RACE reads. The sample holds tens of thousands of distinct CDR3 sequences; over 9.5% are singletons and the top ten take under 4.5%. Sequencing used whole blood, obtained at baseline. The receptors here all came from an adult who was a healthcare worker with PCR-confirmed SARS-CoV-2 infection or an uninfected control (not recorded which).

The CDR3 protein is CASRSRGDRDNEQFF. The CDR3 nucleotides are TGTGCCAGCAGATCCCGGGGGGACAGGGACAATGAGCAGTTCTTC. The chain combines TRBV11-2 with TRBJ2-1; 9 bases are a match to TRBD1. The CDR3 has 15 amino acids. V shed 6 bases and J 5 bases; nucleotides not matched to a gene: 8. Germline CDR1 is SGHAT and CDR2 is FQNNGV.

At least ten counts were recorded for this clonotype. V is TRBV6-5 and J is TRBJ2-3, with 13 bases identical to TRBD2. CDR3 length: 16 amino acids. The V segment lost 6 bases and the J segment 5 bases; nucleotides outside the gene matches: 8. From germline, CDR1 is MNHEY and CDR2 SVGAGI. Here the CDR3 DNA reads TGTGCCAGCAGAAGAACTAGCGGGAGGGCCGGAGATACGCAGTATTTT. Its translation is CASRRTSGRAGDTQYF.

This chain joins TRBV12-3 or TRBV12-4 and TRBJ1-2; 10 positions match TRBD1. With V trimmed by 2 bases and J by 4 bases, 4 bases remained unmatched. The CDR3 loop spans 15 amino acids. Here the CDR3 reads CASSLLGDRGYGYTF. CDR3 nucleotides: TGTGCCAGCAGTTTACTGGGGGACAGGGGCTATGGCTACACCTTC.

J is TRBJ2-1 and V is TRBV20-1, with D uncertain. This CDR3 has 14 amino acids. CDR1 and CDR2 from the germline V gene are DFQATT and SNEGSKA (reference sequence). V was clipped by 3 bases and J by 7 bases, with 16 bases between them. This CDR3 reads CSASGVMGWNEQFF. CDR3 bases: TGCAGTGCTAGTGGGGTCATGGGTTGGAATGAGCAGTTCTTC.

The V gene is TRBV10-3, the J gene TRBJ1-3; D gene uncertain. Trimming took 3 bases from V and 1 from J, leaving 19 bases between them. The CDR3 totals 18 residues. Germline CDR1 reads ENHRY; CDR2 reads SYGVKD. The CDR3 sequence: CAISDYREGSSSGNTIYF. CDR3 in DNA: TGTGCCATCAGTGATTATCGGGAAGGGTCTTCTTCTGGAAACACCATATATTTT.

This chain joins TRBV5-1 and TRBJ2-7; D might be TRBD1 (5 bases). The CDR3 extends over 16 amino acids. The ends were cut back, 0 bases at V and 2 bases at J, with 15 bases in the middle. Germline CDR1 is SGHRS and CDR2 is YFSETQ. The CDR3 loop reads CASSLGGVGAPYEQYF. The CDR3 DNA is TGCGCCAGCAGCTTGGGGGGCGTAGGGGCGCCCTACGAGCAGTACTTC. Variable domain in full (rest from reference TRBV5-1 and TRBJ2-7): KAGVTQTPRYLIKTRGQQVTLSCSPISGHRSVSWYQQTPGQGLQFLFEYFSETQRNKGNFPGRFSGRQFSNSRSEMNVSTLELGDSALYLCASSLGGVGAPYEQYFGPGTRLTVT.

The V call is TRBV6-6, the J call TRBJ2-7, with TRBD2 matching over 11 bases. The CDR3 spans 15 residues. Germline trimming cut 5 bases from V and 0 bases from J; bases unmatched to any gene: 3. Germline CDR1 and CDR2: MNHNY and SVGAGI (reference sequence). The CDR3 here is CASSPGLAASYEQYF. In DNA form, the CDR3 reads TGTGCCAGCAGTCCGGGACTAGCGGCCTCCTACGAGCAGTACTTC.